This T cell receptor beta chain was captured in a study of siplizumab effects on memory and regulatory T cells. Measured with immunoSEQ multiplex PCR; TCRdb has only the in-frame clones, and not every one. The data hold 95,000 to 100,000 clones, with 92% observed a single time. The CDR3 contains 15 residues. V was shortened by 3 bases and J by 0 bases, with 10 bases between the two germline ends. Germline CDR1 is LNHNV and CDR2 is YYDKDF (reference sequence). Sequencing was done on a sample of non-Treg CD4+ T cells sorted from blood. The sequence derives from a human donor in good health. The chain joins TRBV15 to TRBJ2-3; no clear D. CDR3 loop: CATSRDDSSTDTQYF. The DNA of the CDR3 is TGTGCCACCAGCAGGGACGATTCTAGCACAGATACGCAGTATTTT.